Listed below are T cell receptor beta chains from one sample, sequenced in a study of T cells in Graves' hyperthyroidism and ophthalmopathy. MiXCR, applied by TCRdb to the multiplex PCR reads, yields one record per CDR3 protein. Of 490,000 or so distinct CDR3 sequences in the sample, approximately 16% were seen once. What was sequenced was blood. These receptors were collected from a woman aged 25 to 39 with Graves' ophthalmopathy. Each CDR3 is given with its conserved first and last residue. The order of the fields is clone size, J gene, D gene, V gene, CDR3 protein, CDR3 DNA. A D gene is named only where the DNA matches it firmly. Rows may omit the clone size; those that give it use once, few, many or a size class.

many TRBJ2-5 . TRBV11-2 CASSLLQETQYF TGTGCCAGCAGCTTATTACAGGAGACCCAGTACTTC
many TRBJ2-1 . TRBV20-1 CSARDKGFPANNEQFF TGCAGTGCTAGAGATAAAGGATTCCCCGCCAACAATGAGCAGTTCTTC
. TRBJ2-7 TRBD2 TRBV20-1 CSARAGTSGYEQYF TGCAGTGCTAGAGCCGGGACTAGCGGCTACGAGCAGTACTTC
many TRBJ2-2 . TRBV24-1 CATSGAPLRNTGELFF TGTGCCACCAGTGGCGCTCCTTTAAGGAACACCGGGGAGCTGTTTTTT
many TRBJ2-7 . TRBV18 CASSPGAGSYEQYF TGTGCCAGCTCACCCGGGGCAGGTTCCTACGAGCAGTACTTC
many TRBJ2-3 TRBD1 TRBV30 CAWSEGARGTDTQYF TGTGCCTGGAGTGAGGGGGCCAGGGGCACAGATACGCAGTATTTT
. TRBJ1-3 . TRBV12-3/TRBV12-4 CASSLGRRVTGNTMYF TGTGCCAGCAGTTTAGGGCGAAGGGTAACTGGAAACACCATGTATTTT
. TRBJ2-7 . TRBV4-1 CASSQEGLVGNYEQYF TGCGCCAGCAGCCAAGAAGGTTTGGTCGGAAACTACGAGCAGTACTTC
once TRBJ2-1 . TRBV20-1 CSARDPQRRGREQFF TGCAGTGCTAGAGATCCCCAAAGGCGGGGAAGGGAGCAGTTCTTC
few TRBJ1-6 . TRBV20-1 CSARPTGVSPLHF TGCAGTGCTAGACCAACAGGCGTTTCACCCCTCCACTTT
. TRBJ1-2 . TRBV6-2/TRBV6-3 CASSQDWEGYTF TGTGCCAGCAGTCAGGACTGGGAAGGCTACACCTTC
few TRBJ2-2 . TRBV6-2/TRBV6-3 CASRATAANTGELFF TGTGCCAGCAGGGCGACAGCAGCGAACACCGGGGAGCTGTTTTTT
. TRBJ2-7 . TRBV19 CASRESRLYEQYF TGTGCCAGTAGGGAAAGCCGGCTCTACGAGCAGTACTTC
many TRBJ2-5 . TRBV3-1 CASSQTTNTVGETQYF TGTGCCAGCAGCCAAACAACCAACACGGTCGGGGAGACCCAGTACTTC
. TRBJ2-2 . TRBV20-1 CSARDFTWNTGELFF TGCAGTGCTAGAGATTTTACCTGGAACACCGGGGAGCTGTTTTTT
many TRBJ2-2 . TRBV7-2 CASRGGANTGELFF TGTGCCAGCAGAGGAGGGGCGAACACCGGGGAGCTGTTTTTT
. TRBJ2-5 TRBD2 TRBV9 CASSVGGGYQETQYF TGTGCCAGCAGCGTAGGCGGGGGGTACCAAGAGACCCAGTACTTC
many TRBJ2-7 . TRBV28 CASSLSGGHYEQYF TGTGCCAGCAGTTTATCAGGCGGACACTACGAGCAGTACTTC
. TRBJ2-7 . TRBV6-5 CASSYSSADPYEQYF TGTGCCAGCAGTTACTCTTCAGCGGACCCCTACGAGCAGTACTTC
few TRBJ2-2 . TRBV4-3 CASSQAWGTGELFF TGCGCCAGCAGCCAAGCTTGGGGCACCGGGGAGCTGTTTTTT
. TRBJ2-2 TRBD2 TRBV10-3 CAISESPEREDTGELFF TGTGCCATCAGTGAGTCGCCCGAGCGGGAGGACACCGGGGAGCTGTTTTTT
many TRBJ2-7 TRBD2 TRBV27 CASSLIAGGPHEQYF TGTGCCAGCAGTTTAATAGCGGGAGGGCCCCACGAGCAGTACTTC
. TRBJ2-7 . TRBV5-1 CASSIGRLRPYNEQYF TGTGCCAGCAGCATAGGACGGTTACGGCCCTACAATGAGCAGTACTTC
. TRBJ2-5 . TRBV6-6 CASSYSLSAPQETQYF TGTGCCAGCAGTTACAGTCTATCCGCCCCCCAAGAGACCCAGTACTTC
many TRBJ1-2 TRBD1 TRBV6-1 CASTQGGPTAYGYTF TGTGCCAGCACCCAGGGGGGCCCTACCGCCTATGGCTACACCTTC
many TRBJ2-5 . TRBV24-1 CATSDFRLGRETQYF TGTGCCACCAGTGATTTCCGACTAGGGCGGGAGACCCAGTACTTC
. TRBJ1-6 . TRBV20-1 CSARHSRVSPLHF TGCAGTGCTAGGCACAGCAGGGTTTCACCCCTCCACTTT
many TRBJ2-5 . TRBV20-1 CSARDWSRQAMTETQYF TGCAGTGCTAGAGATTGGAGCCGGCAGGCCATGACAGAGACCCAGTACTTC
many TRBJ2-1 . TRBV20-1 CSAGAYNEQFF TGCAGTGCGGGGGCCTACAATGAGCAGTTCTTC
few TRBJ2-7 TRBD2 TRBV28 CASTASGKDYEQYF TGTGCCAGCACTGCTAGCGGGAAAGACTACGAGCAGTACTTC
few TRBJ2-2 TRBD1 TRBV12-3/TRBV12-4 CASRSTGQGNTGELFF TGTGCCAGCAGATCAACGGGACAGGGTAACACCGGGGAGCTGTTTTTT
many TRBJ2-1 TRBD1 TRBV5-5 CASSARTGANYNEQFF TGTGCCAGCAGCGCCCGGACAGGAGCAAACTACAATGAGCAGTTCTTC
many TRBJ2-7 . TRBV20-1 CSAEGSSYEQYF TGCAGTGCTGAGGGCAGCTCCTACGAGCAGTACTTC
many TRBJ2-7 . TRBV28 CASSLVKNRVPLDEQYF TGTGCCAGCAGTTTAGTAAAGAACAGGGTGCCCCTTGACGAGCAGTACTTC
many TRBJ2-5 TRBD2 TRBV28 CASSPHSGTRRETQYF TGTGCCAGCAGTCCGCATAGCGGGACACGCAGGGAGACCCAGTACTTC
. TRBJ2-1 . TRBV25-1 CASSVRDSFSHEQFF TGTGCCAGCAGTGTCCGGGACTCATTTTCTCATGAGCAGTTCTTC
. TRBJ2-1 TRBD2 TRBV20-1 CSATIAGGLNEQFF TGCAGTGCTACTATAGCGGGAGGGCTCAATGAGCAGTTCTTC
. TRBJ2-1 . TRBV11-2 CASSFPLAGSYNEQFF TGTGCCAGCAGCTTTCCCCTCGCGGGCTCCTACAATGAGCAGTTCTTC
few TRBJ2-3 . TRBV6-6 CASSYSGAATDTQYF TGTGCCAGCAGTTACTCGGGGGCGGCCACAGATACGCAGTATTTT
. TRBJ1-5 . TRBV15 CATSREVADNNNQPQHF TGTGCCACCAGCAGAGAAGTGGCAGACAATAATAATCAGCCCCAGCATTTT
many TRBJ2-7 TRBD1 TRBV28 CASSSLDRGTYEQYF TGTGCCAGCAGTTCCTTGGACAGGGGAACCTACGAGCAGTACTTC
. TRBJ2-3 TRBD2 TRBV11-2 CASRPLAGGLDTQYF TGTGCCAGCAGACCCTTGGCGGGAGGGCTGGATACGCAGTATTTT
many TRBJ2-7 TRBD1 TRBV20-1 CSAARLTGARYEQYF TGCAGTGCTGCTCGCCTGACAGGGGCACGGTACGAGCAGTACTTC
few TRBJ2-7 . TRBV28 CASSSAGSGAGIEQYF TGTGCCAGCAGTTCGGCCGGTTCAGGGGCCGGGATCGAGCAGTACTTC
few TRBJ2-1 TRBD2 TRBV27 CASSLGHSGGYNEQFF TGTGCCAGCAGTTTGGGACATAGCGGGGGCTACAATGAGCAGTTCTTC
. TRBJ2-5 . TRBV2 CASRAGTRIAIQETQYF TGTGCCAGCAGGGCCGGGACTCGGATTGCGATACAAGAGACCCAGTACTTC
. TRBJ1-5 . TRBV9 CASSVGAALNQPQHF TGTGCCAGCAGCGTAGGGGCGGCTCTCAATCAGCCCCAGCATTTT
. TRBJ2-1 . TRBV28 CASSPRGGEDEQFF TGTGCCAGCAGTCCCCGTGGGGGCGAGGATGAGCAGTTCTTC
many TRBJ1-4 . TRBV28 CASTLRGEKLFF TGTGCCAGCACCCTAAGGGGCGAAAAACTGTTTTTT
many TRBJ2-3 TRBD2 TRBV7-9 CASSPLAGGTDTQYF TGCGCCAGCAGCCCGCTAGCGGGGGGCACAGATACGCAGTATTTT
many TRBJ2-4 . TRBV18 CASSPDTGDIQYF TGTGCCAGCTCACCGGATACGGGGGACATTCAGTACTTC
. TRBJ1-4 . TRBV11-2 CASSLGGGLEKLFF TGTGCCAGCAGCTTGGGGGGGGGCCTTGAAAAACTGTTTTTT
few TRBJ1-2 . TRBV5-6 CASSSYRDSISGYTF TGTGCCAGCAGCTCATACCGGGACTCTATTTCTGGCTACACCTTC
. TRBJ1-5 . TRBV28 CASNTPGRLGNQPQHF TGTGCCAGCAACACCCCCGGGAGGCTAGGCAATCAGCCCCAGCATTTT
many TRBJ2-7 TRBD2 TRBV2 CARTSGRSSYEQYF TGTGCCAGAACTAGCGGGAGAAGCTCCTACGAGCAGTACTTC
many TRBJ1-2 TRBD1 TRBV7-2 CASSLMTGGVYGYTF TGTGCCAGCAGCTTAATGACAGGGGGAGTTTATGGCTACACCTTC